The T cell receptor beta chain under discussion was sequenced for a study of shared clonotypes between healthy human individuals. Produced via immunoSEQ multiplex PCR; TCRdb's table is partial and in-frame only. This sample yields roughly 890,000 clones, of which roughly 92% are seen a single time; approximately 25% belongs to the top ten. Trimming at V came to 1 base and at J to 7 bases, leaving 7 bases not matched to a gene. The V gene's germline CDR1 is SGHVS and CDR2 FQNEAQ. This CDR3 contains 15 residues. CD45RO-negative, CCR7-positively selected cells formed the naive CD8 fraction, excluding terminally differentiated effector memory CD45RA+ cells.

What was sequenced was naive CD8+ T cells sorted from blood. This receptor was taken from a man aged 30-40 years in good health. The rearrangement links TRBV7-8 to TRBJ2-1; 7 positions match TRBD2. In nucleotides, the CDR3 is TGTGCCAGCAGCTTAGGGGGTCTAGCGGCGAATGAGCAGTTCTTC. Residues: CASSLGGLAANEQFF.